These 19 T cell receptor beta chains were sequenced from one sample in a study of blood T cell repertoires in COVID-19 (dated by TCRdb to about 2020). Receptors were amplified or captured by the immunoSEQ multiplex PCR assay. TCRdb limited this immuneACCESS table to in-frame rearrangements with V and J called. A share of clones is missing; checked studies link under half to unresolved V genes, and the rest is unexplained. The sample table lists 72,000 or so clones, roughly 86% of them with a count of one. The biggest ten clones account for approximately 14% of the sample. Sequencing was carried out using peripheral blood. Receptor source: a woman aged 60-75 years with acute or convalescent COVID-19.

The CDR3 nucleotides are TGTGCCTCCAAGGGGTACGAGCAGTACTTC. Protein product: CASKGYEQYF. The V and J genes are TRBV28 and TRBJ2-7, with a tentative D call TRBD1 (5 bases). Germline V gene sequence: CDR1 MDHEN, CDR2 SYDVKM. The V and J ends lost 11 bases and 4 bases respectively, with 9 bases between them. The CDR3 spans 10 residues.

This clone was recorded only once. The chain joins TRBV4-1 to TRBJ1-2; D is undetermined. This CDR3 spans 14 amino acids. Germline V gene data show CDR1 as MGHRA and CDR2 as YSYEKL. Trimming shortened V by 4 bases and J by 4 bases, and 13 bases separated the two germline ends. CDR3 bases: TGCGCCAGCAGCCCTTCTGAAACACCCTATGGCTACACCTTC. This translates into CASSPSETPYGYTF.

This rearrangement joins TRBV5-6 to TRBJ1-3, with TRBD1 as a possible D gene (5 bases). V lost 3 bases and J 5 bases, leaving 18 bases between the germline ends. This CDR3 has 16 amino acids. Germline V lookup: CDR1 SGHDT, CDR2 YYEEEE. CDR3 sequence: CASSSLGRADRNTIYF. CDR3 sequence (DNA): TGTGCCAGCAGCTCCCTGGGCAGGGCGGATAGAAACACCATATATTTT.

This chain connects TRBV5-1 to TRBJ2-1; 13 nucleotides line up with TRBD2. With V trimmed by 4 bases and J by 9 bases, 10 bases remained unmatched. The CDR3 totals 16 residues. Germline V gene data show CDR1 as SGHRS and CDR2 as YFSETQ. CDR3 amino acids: CASSVGWTSGGGEQFF. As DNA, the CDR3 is TGCGCCAGCAGCGTTGGATGGACTAGCGGGGGTGGTGAGCAGTTCTTC.

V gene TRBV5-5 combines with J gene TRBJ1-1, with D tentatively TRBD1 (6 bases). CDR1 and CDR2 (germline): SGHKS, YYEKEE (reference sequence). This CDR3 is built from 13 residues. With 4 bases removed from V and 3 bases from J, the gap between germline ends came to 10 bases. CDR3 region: CASSQGGDTEAFF. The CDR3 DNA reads TGTGCCAGCAGCCAAGGGGGTGACACTGAAGCTTTCTTT.

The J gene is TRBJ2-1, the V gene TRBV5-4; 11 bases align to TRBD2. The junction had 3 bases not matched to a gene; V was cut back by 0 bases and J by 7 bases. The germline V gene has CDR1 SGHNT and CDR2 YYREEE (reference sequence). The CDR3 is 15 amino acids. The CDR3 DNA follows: TGTGCCAGCAGCTTGGACGGACTAGCGGGTAATGAGCAGTTCTTC. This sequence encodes CASSLDGLAGNEQFF. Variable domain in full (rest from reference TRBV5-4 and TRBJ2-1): ETGVTQSPTHLIKTRGQQVTLRCSSQSGHNTVSWYQQALGQGPQFIFQYYREEENGRGNFPPRFSGLQFPNYSSELNVNALELDDSALYLCASSLDGLAGNEQFFGPGTRLTVL.

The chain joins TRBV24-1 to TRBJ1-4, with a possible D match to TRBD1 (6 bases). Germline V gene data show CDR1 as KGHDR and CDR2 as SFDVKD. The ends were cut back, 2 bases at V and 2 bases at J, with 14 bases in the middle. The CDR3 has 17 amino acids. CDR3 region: CATSDSPRQGTNEKLFF. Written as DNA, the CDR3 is TGTGCCACCAGTGATTCACCCCGCCAGGGGACTAATGAAAAACTGTTTTTT.

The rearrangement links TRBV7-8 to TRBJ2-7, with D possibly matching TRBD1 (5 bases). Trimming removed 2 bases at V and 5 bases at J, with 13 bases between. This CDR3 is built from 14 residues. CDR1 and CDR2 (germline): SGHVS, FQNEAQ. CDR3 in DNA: TGTGCCAGCAGCTTACTGCAGGGTCTAAACGAGCAGTACTTC. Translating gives CASSLLQGLNEQYF.

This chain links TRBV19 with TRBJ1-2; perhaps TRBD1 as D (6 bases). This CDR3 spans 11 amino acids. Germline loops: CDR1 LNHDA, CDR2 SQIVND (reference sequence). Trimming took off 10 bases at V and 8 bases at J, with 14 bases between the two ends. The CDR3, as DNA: TGTGCCACAGGGGTAGGGAAAGGCTACACCTTC. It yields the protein CATGVGKGYTF.

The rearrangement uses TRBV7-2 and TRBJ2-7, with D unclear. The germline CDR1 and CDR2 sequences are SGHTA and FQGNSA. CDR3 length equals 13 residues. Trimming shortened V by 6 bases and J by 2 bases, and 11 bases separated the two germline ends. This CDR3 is CASSAYGAYEQYF. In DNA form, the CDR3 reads TGTGCCAGCAGTGCCTATGGAGCCTACGAGCAGTACTTC.

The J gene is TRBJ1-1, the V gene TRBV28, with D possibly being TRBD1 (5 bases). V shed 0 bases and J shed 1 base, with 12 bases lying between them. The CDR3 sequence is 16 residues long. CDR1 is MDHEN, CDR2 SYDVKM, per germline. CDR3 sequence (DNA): TGTGCCAGCAGTTTATGGGCACAGGTGTCGAACACTGAAGCTTTCTTT. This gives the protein CASSLWAQVSNTEAFF.

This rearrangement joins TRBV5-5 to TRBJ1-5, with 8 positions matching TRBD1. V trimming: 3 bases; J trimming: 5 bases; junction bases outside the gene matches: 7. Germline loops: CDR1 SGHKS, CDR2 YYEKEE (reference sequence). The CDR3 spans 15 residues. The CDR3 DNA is TGTGCCAGCAGCTGGGGAACAGGGGGGGATCAGCCCCAGCATTTT. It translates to CASSWGTGGDQPQHF.

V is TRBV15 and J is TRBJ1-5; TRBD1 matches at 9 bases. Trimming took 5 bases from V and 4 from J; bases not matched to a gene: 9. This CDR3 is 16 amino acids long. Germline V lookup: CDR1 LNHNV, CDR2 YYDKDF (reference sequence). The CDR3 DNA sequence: TGTGCCACCAGCGCGACACAGGGGGCTTGGAATCAGCCCCAGCATTTT. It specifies CATSATQGAWNQPQHF. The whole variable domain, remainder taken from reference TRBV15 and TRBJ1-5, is DAMVIQNPRYQVTQFGKPVTLSCSQTLNHNVMYWYQQKSSQAPKLLFHYYDKDFNNEADTPDNFQSRRPNTSFCFLDIRSPGLGDTAMYLCATSATQGAWNQPQHFGDGTRLSIL.

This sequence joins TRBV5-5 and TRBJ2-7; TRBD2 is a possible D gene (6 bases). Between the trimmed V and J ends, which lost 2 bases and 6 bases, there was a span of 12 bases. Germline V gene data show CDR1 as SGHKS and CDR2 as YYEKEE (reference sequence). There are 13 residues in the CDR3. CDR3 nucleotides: TGTGCCAGCAGCTTTGGAGGGATGGGCGAGCAGTACTTC. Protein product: CASSFGGMGEQYF.

The DNA of the CDR3 is TGCGCCAGCAGCTTGGTTCCTAGCGGGGAAGAGCAGTACTTC. Its translation: CASSLVPSGEEQYF. V is TRBV5-1 and J is TRBJ2-7; 9 bases map to TRBD2. Germline-derived CDR1 and CDR2 are SGHRS and YFSETQ. Trimming removed 0 bases from V and 7 bases from J; junction bases left unmatched: 5. The length of the CDR3 is 14 residues.

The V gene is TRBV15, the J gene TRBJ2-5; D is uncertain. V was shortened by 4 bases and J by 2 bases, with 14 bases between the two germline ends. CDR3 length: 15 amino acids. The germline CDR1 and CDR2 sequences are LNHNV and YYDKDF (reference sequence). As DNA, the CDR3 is TGTGCCACCAGCACCAGCAGACTCTTACAAGAGACCCAGTACTTC. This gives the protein CATSTSRLLQETQYF.

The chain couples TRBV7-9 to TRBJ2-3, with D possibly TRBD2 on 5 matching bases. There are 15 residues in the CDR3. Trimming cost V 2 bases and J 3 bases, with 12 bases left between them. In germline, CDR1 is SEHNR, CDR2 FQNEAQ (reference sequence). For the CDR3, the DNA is TGTGCCAGCAGCTTAATTAGCCGGGGAACAGATACGCAGTATTTT. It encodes CASSLISRGTDTQYF.

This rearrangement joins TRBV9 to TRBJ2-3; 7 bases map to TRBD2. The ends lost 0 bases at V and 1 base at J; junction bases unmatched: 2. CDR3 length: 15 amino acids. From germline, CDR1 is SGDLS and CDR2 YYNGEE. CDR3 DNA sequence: TGTGCCAGCAGCGTAGACGCGGGGGGCACAGATACGCAGTATTTT. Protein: CASSVDAGGTDTQYF.

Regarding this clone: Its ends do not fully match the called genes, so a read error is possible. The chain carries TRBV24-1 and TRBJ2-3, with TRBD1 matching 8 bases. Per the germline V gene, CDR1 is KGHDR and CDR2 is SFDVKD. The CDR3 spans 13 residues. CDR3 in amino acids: CASSQGATDTQYF. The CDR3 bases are TGTGCCAGCAGTCAGGGGGCTACAGATACGCAGTATTTT.